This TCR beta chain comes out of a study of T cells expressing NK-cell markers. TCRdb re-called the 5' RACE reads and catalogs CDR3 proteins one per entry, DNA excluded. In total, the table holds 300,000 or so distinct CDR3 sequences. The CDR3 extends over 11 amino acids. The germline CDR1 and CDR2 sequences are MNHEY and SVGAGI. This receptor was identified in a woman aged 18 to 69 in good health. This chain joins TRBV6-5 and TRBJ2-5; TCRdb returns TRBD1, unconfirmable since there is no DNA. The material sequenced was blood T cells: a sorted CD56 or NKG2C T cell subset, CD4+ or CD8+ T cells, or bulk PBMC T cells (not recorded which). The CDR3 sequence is CASSLGATQYF.